Each of the 9 T cell receptor beta chains below was sequenced from the same sample in a study of CD8+ T cells in alopecia areata listed by TCRdb under 2018. The intended sense of this specimen's treatment or condition label: oral pan-JAK inhibitor, 5-10 mg twice daily. Library generation was performed with the immunoSEQ multiplex PCR assay. RNA was extracted from all samples and reverse transcribed into cDNA, which served as template for TCR sequencing. TCRdb took this table from immuneACCESS and kept in-frame rearrangements with V and J called. Such tables lack part of the clones; where checked against another copy, unresolved V genes explain under half of the gap, and the rest is unexplained. In this sample the table shows around 300,000 clones, 60% of which occur a single time. Together, the top ten hold more than 0.85% of the sample. The sample here was CD4+ T cells sorted from blood, taken around week 54, from a patient treated with tofacitinib. Source of these receptors: a human donor with alopecia areata.

This clone was counted between two and nine times. The rearrangement links TRBV23-1 to TRBJ2-2, with 7 bases aligning to TRBD1. TRBV23-1 is annotated as an ORF whose role is uncertain. This CDR3 region has 13 residues. The junction had 1 base not matched to a gene; V was cut back by 6 bases and J by 3 bases. The CDR3 sequence: CASSQGDTGELFF. CDR3 DNA: TGCGCCAGCAGCCAGGGGGACACCGGGGAGCTGTTTTTT.

V usage is TRBV5-1 and J usage is TRBJ1-6, with TRBD1 matching 7 bases. The CDR3 loop spans 14 amino acids. The V gene's germline CDR1 is SGHRS and CDR2 YFSETQ. With 3 bases clipped from V and 9 bases from J, the junction kept 6 bases outside the gene matches. CDR3 sequence reads: CASSSGTEFSPLHF. CDR3 coding DNA: TGCGCCAGCAGCTCCGGGACAGAGTTTTCACCCCTCCACTTT.

This clone appeared a few times. The chain employs TRBV10-3 and TRBJ1-5; TRBD1 matches at 9 bases. Germline-derived CDR1 and CDR2 are ENHRY and SYGVKD. There are 14 residues in the CDR3. The V gene end was trimmed by 10 bases and the J gene end by 2 bases; junction bases not matched to a gene: 6. The CDR3 coding sequence is TGTGCCACCGGCCGGGACAGGGGCAATCAGCCCCAGCATTTT. It specifies CATGRDRGNQPQHF.

The chain employs TRBV7-9 and TRBJ1-6; no reliable D call. Germline V gene data show CDR1 as SEHNR and CDR2 as FQNEAQ (reference sequence). The CDR3 is 12 amino acids. The germline V and J ends were trimmed by 3 bases and 10 bases, with 7 bases remaining between them. CDR3 DNA: TGTGCCAGCAGCTTGTTGGAATCACCCCTCCACTTT. Residues: CASSLLESPLHF.

V usage is TRBV7-2 and J usage is TRBJ2-7; 7 positions agree with TRBD2. V trimming: 1 base; J trimming: 2 bases; junction bases outside the gene matches: 5. This CDR3 is built from 15 residues. Germline CDR1 is SGHTA and CDR2 is FQGNSA. CDR3 region: CASSLGGGIPYEQYF. The CDR3 DNA reads TGTGCCAGCAGCTTAGGCGGGGGTATCCCCTACGAGCAGTACTTC.

This clone has more than one count but fewer than ten. The genes are TRBV30 and TRBJ1-4, with D hard to call. Germline assignment: CDR1 GTSNPN and CDR2 SVGIG (reference sequence). This CDR3 is built from 14 residues. V shed 1 base and J shed 0 bases, with 6 bases lying between them. The CDR3 nucleotides are TGTGCCTGGAGTGGAGGAACAACTAATGAAAAACTGTTTTTT. The encoded protein is CAWSGGTTNEKLFF.

This clone was detected only once. The chain is built from TRBV20-1 and TRBJ1-2; D is possibly TRBD1 (6 bases). CDR1 and CDR2 from the germline V gene are DFQATT and SNEGSKA (reference sequence). This CDR3 comprises 11 residues. The ends were cut back, 7 bases at V and 4 bases at J, with 10 bases in the middle. In DNA, the CDR3 is TGCAGTGTACAGGGATCCTATGGCTACACCTTC. The encoded protein is CSVQGSYGYTF.

The chain combines TRBV29-1 with TRBJ2-5; D remains unclear. The length of the CDR3 is 11 residues. V lost 7 bases and J 5 bases, leaving 11 bases between the germline ends. From germline, CDR1 is SQVTM and CDR2 ANQGSEA. The CDR3 loop is CSAPDRETQYF. The CDR3 DNA reads as TGCAGCGCACCCGATCGGGAGACCCAGTACTTC. Filled out from reference TRBV29-1 and TRBJ2-5, the complete variable domain reads SAVISQKPSRDICQRGTSLTIQCQVDSQVTMMFWYRQQPGQSLTLIATANQGSEATYESGFVIDKFPISRPNLTFSTLTVSNMSPEDSSIYLCSAPDRETQYFGPGTRLLVL.

The chain links TRBV4-1 to TRBJ1-4, with D unresolved. The length of the CDR3 is 14 residues. Germline V lookup: CDR1 MGHRA, CDR2 YSYEKL. Trimming stripped 2 bases from V and 8 bases from J, with 12 bases between. Here the CDR3 reads CASSQITKEEKLFF. The CDR3 nucleotides are TGCGCCAGCAGCCAAATAACGAAGGAAGAAAAACTGTTTTTT.